The clone carrying this T cell receptor beta chain was seen only once. This entry is derived from a study of blood T cell repertoires in COVID-19. Overall study: Nucleic acid was either cDNA or gDNA, and it came from T cells, B-cell-depleted T cells, or PBMCs.

This CDR3 has 16 residues. With V trimmed by 4 bases and J by 4 bases, 11 bases remained unmatched. Germline CDR1 reads MGHDK; CDR2 reads SYGVNS. This table comes from immunoSEQ multiplex PCR, and its TCRdb copy is limited to in-frame clones, with some not included. Among fewer than 300,000 clones listed, 84% were seen once. Seattle-derived patients entered the study during active infection and were followed longitudinally. What was sequenced was peripheral blood. This chain links TRBV25-1 with TRBJ2-5, with TRBD2 matching over 8 bases. The sequence came from a person aged 70 to 79 with COVID-19, enrolled during active disease. The CDR3 DNA reads TGTGCCAGCAGTGCAACCGTTTGGCTAGCGGGAGAGACCCAGTACTTC. It translates to CASSATVWLAGETQYF.